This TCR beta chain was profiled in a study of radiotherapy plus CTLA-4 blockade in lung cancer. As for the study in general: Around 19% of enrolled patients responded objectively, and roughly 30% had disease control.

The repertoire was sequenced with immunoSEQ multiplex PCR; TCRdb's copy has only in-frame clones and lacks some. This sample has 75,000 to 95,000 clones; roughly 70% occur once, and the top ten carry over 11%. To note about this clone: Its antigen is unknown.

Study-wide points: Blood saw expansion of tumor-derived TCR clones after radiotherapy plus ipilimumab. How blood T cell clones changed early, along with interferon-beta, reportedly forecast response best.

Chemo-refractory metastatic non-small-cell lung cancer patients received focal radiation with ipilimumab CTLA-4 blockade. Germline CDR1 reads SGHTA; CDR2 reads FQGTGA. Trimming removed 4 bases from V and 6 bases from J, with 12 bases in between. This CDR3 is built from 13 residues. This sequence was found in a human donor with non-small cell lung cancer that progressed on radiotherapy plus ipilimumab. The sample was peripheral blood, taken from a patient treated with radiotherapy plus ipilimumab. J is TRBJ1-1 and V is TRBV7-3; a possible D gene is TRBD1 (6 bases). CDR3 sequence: CASSSGASAEAFF. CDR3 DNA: TGTGCCAGCAGCTCGGGGGCGAGCGCTGAAGCTTTCTTT. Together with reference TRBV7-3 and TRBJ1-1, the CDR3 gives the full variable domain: GAGVSQTPSNKVTEKGKYVELRCDPISGHTALYWYRQSLGQGPEFLIYFQGTGAADDSGLPNDRFFAVRPEGSVSTLKIQRTERGDSAVYLCASSSGASAEAFFGQGTRLTVV.